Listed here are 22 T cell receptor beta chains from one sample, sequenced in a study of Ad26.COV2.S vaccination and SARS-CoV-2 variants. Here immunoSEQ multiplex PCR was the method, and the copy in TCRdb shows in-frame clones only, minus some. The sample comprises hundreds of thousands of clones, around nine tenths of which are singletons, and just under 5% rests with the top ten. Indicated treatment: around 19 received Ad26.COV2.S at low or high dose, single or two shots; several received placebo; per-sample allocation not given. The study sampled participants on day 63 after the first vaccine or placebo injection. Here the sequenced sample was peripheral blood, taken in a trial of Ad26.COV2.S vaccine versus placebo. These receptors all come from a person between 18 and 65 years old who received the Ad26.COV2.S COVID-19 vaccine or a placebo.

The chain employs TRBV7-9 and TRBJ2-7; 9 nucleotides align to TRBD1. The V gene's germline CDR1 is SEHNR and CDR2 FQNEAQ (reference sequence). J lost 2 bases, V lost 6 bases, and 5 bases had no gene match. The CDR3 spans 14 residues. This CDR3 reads CASRSGQGAYEQYF. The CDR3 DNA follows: TGTGCCAGCAGGTCGGGACAGGGAGCCTACGAGCAGTACTTC.

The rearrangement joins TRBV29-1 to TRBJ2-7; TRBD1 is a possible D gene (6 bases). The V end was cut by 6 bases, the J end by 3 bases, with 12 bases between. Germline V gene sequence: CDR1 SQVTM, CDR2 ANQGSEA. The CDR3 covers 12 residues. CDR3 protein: CSVMDSLYEQYF. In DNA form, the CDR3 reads TGCAGCGTCATGGACAGTCTCTACGAGCAGTACTTC.

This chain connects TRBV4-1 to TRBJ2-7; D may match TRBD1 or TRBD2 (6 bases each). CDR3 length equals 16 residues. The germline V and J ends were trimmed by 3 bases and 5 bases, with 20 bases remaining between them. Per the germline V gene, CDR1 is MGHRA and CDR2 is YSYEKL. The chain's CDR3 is CASSHPLRGRADEQYF. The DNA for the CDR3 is TGCGCCAGCAGCCACCCCCTACGGGGGCGCGCCGACGAGCAGTACTTC.

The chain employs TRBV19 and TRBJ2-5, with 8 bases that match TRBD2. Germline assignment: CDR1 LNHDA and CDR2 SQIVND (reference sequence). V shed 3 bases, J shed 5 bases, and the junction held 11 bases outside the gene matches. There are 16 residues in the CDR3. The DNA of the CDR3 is TGTGCCAGTAGTATTAGCGCGGGGGGAGGAAGGGAGACCCAGTACTTC. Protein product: CASSISAGGGRETQYF.

DNA of the CDR3: TGTGCCACCAGCAGAGCCGCCCGCCGGACGGACCGCCGGTTCTTC. Translating it yields CATSRAARRTDRRFF. The V call is TRBV15, the J call TRBJ2-1, with D unresolved. Germline values: CDR1 LNHNV, CDR2 YYDKDF (reference sequence). The CDR3 runs to 15 residues. Trimming stripped 1 base from V and 15 bases from J, with 22 bases between. The full variable domain, in which reference TRBV15 and TRBJ2-1 provide the parts outside the CDR3, is DAMVIQNPRYQVTQFGKPVTLSCSQTLNHNVMYWYQQKSSQAPKLLFHYYDKDFNNEADTPDNFQSRRPNTSFCFLDIRSPGLGDTAMYLCATSRAARRTDRRFFGPGTRLTVL.

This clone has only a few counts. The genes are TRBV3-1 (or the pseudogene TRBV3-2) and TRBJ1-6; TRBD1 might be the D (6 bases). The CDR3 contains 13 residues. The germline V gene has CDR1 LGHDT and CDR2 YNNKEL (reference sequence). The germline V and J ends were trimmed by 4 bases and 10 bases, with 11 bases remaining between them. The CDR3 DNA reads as TGTGCCAGCAGCCCGGACAGAGAGTCACCCCTCCACTTT. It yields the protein CASSPDRESPLHF.

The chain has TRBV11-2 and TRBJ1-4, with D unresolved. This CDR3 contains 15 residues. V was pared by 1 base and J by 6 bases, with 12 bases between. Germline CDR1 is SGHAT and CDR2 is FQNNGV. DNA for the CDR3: TGTGCCAGCAGCTTAGGGAGCACGGGATATGAAAAACTGTTTTTT. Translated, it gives CASSLGSTGYEKLFF.

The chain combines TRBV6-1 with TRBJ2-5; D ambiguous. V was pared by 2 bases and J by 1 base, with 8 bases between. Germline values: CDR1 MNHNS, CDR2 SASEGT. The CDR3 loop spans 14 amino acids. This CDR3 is CASSESRLQETQYF. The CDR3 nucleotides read TGTGCCAGCAGTGAAAGTCGCCTCCAAGAGACCCAGTACTTC.

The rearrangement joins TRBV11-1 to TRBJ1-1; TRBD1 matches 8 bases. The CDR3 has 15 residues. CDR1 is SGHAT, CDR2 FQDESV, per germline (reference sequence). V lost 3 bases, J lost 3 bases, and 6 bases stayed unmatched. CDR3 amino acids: CASSLVRGRDTEAFF. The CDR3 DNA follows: TGTGCCAGCAGCTTGGTCAGGGGGCGCGACACTGAAGCTTTCTTT.

Here the CDR3 DNA reads TGTGCCAGCAGCCAATATGTCTACTCATCACGGGAGCAGTTCTTC. Translation: CASSQYVYSSREQFF. The chain has TRBV14 and TRBJ2-1, with unresolved D. Trimming removed 2 bases at V and 10 bases at J, with 18 bases between. Germline assignment: CDR1 SGHDN and CDR2 FVKESK. There are 15 residues in the CDR3. The variable domain in full, with the rest retrieved from reference TRBV14 and TRBJ2-1, is EAGVTQFPSHSVIEKGQTVTLRCDPISGHDNLYWYRRVMGKEIKFLLHFVKESKQDESGMPNNRFLAERTGGTYSTLKVQPAELEDSGVYFCASSQYVYSSREQFFGPGTRLTVL.

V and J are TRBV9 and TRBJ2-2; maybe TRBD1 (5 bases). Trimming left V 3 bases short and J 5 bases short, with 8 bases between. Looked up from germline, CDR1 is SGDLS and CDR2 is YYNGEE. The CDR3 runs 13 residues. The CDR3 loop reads CASSGPGTGELFF. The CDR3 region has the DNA TGTGCCAGCAGCGGCCCAGGGACCGGGGAGCTGTTTTTT.

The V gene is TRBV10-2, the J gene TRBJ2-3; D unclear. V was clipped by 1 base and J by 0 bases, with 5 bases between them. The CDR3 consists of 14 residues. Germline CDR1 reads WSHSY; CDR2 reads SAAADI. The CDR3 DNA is TGCGCCAGCAGTGAGTTTGGTAGCACAGATACGCAGTATTTT. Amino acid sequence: CASSEFGSTDTQYF.

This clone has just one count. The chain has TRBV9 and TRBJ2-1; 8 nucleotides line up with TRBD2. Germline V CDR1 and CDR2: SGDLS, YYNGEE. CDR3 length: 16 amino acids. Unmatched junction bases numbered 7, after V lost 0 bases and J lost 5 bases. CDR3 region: CASSVGRAGVDNEQFF. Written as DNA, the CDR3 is TGTGCCAGCAGCGTAGGGCGAGCGGGGGTTGACAATGAGCAGTTCTTC.

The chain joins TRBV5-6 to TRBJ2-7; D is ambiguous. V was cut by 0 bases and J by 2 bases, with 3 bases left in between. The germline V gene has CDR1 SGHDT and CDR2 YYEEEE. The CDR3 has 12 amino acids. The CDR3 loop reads CASSLATYEQYF. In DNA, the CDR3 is TGTGCCAGCAGCTTGGCAACCTACGAGCAGTACTTC. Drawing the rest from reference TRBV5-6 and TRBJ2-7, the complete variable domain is DAGVTQSPTHLIKTRGQQVTLRCSPKSGHDTVSWYQQALGQGPQFIFQYYEEEERQRGNFPDRFSGHQFPNYSSELNVNALLLGDSALYLCASSLATYEQYFGPGTRLTVT.

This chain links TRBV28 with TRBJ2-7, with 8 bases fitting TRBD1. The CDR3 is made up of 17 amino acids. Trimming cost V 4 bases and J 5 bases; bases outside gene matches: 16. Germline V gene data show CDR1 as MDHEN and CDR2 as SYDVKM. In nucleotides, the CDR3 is TGTGCCAGCAGTTCGGGCACCTGGACAGGGAGAGAGGACGAGCAGTACTTC. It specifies CASSSGTWTGREDEQYF.

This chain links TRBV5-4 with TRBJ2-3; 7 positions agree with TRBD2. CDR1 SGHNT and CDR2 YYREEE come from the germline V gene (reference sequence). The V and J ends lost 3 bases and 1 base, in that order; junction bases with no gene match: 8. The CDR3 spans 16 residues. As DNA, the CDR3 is TGTGCCAGCAGCTCGGCGACTAGCTTGGGCACAGATACGCAGTATTTT. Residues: CASSSATSLGTDTQYF.

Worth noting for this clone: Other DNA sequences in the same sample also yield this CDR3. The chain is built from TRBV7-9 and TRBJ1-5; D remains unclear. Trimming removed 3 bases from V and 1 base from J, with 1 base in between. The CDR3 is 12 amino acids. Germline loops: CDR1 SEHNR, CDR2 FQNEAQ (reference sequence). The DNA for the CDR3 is TGTGCCAGCAGCTTCAGCAATCAGCCCCAGCATTTT. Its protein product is CASSFSNQPQHF.

The CDR3 region has the DNA TGTGCCAGCTTCGAGACAGGGGTCGAGCAGTACTTC. Protein sequence: CASFETGVEQYF. This rearrangement joins TRBV9 to TRBJ2-7, with 8 bases fitting TRBD1. In germline, CDR1 is SGDLS, CDR2 YYNGEE. V shed 7 bases, J shed 6 bases, and the junction held 6 bases outside the gene matches. This CDR3 is built from 12 residues. Using reference TRBV9 and TRBJ2-7 for the parts outside the CDR3, the full variable domain is DSGVTQTPKHLITATGQRVTLRCSPRSGDLSVYWYQQSLDQGLQFLIQYYNGEERAKGNILERFSAQQFPDLHSELNLSSLELGDSALYFCASFETGVEQYFGPGTRLTVT.

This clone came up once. The chain's CDR3 is CASSLARHNEQFF. Written as DNA, the CDR3 is TGTGCCAGCAGCTTAGCCAGGCACAATGAGCAGTTCTTC. V usage is TRBV7-2 and J usage is TRBJ2-1; unclear D gene. The CDR3 loop spans 13 amino acids. Trimming took off 0 bases at V and 5 bases at J, with 5 bases between the two ends. CDR1 is SGHTA, CDR2 FQGNSA, per germline. The complete variable domain, with remaining parts taken from reference TRBV7-2 and TRBJ2-1, reads GAGVSQSPSNKVTEKGKDVELRCDPISGHTALYWYRQSLGQGLEFLIYFQGNSAPDKSGLPSDRFSAERTGGSVSTLTIQRTQQEDSAVYLCASSLARHNEQFFGPGTRLTVL.

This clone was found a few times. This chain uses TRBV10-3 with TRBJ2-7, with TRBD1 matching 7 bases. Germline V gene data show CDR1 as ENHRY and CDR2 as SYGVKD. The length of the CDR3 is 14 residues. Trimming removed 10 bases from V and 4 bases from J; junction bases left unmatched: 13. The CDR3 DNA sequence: TGTGCCACGAAGGGAGAGGGGGCGCATTACGAGCAGTACTTC. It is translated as CATKGEGAHYEQYF.

This CDR3 reads CATSREGELPWLAGGLNEQFF. The CDR3, as DNA: TGTGCCACCAGCAGAGAGGGGGAGCTGCCGTGGCTAGCGGGAGGGCTCAATGAGCAGTTCTTC. This chain connects TRBV15 to TRBJ2-1; 12 bases map to TRBD2. The CDR3 runs to 21 residues. Trimming removed 0 bases from V and 6 bases from J; junction bases left unmatched: 18. Germline CDR1 LNHNV, CDR2 YYDKDF (reference sequence).

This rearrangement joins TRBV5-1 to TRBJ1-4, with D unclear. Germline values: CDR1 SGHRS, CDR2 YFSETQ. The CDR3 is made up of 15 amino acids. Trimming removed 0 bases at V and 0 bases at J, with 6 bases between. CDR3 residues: CASSLGSATNEKLFF. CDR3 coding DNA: TGCGCCAGCAGCTTGGGTTCAGCAACTAATGAAAAACTGTTTTTT.